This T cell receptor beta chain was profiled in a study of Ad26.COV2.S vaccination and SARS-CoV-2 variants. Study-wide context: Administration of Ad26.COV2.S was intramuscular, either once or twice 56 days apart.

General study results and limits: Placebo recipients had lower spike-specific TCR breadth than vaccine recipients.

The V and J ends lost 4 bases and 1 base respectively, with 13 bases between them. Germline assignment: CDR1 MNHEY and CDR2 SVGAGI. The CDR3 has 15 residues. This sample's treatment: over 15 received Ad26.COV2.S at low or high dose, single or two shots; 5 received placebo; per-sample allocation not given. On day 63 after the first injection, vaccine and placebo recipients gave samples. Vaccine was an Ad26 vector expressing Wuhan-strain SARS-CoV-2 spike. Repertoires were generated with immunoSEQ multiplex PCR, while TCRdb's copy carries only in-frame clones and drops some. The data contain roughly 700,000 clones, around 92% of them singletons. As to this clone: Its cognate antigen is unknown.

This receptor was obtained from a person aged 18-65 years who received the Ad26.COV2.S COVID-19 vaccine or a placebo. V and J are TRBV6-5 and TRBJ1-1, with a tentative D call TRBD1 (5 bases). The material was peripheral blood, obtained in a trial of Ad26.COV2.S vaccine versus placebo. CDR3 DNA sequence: TGTGCCAGCAGTTTCAGACAGACCAGGAACACTGAAGCTTTCTTT. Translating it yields CASSFRQTRNTEAFF.